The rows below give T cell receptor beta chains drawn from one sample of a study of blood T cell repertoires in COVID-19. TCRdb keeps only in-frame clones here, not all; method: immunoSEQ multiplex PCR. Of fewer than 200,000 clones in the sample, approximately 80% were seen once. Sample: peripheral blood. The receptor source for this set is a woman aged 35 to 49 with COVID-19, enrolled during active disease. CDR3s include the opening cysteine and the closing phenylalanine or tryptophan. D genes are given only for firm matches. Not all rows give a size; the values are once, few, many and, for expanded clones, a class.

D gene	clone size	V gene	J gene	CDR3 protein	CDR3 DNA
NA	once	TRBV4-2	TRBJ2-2	CASSHSKGAGELFF	TGTGCCAGCAGCCACTCCAAGGGGGCCGGGGAGCTGTTTTTT
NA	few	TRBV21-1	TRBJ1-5	CASSKNKSYQPQHF	TGTGCCAGCAGCAAAAATAAGAGCTATCAGCCCCAGCATTTT
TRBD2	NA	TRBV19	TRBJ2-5	CASTQGAGVETQYF	TGTGCCAGTACCCAAGGGGCGGGGGTGGAGACCCAGTACTTC
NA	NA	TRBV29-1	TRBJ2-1	CSVSSGTTGSYNEQFF	TGCAGCGTTAGCTCAGGGACAACAGGCTCCTACAATGAGCAGTTCTTC
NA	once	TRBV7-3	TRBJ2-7	CASSSYPIYEQYF	TGTGCCAGCAGCTCCTATCCTATCTACGAGCAGTACTTC
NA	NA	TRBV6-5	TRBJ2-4	CASATTEKNIQYF	TGTGCCAGCGCAACGACAGAGAAAAACATTCAGTACTTC
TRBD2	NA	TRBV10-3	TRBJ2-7	CAISDPGTSGRTYEQYF	TGTGCCATCAGTGACCCAGGGACTAGCGGGAGGACTTACGAGCAGTACTTC
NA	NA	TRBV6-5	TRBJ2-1	CASSHRDEQFF	TGTGCCAGCAGCCACAGGGATGAGCAGTTCTTC
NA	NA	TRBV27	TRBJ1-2	CASRRRQGKNYGYTF	TGTGCCAGCAGGCGTAGGCAGGGAAAGAACTATGGCTACACCTTC
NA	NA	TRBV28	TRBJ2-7	CASSRETQAPDEQYF	TGTGCCAGCTCGAGGGAGACCCAAGCGCCAGACGAGCAGTACTTC
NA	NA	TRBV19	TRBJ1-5	CASREGLIGNQPQHF	TGTGCCAGTAGGGAAGGACTAATTGGCAATCAGCCCCAGCATTTT
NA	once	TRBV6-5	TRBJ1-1	CASSRARLNTEAFF	TGTGCCAGCAGTCGAGCACGATTGAACACTGAAGCTTTCTTT
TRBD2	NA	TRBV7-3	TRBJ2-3	CASSAQKTSGRYTQYF	TGTGCCAGCAGCGCACAAAAGACTAGCGGGAGGTATACGCAGTATTTT
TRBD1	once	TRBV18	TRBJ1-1	CASSRTGENTEAFF	TGTGCCAGCTCACGGACAGGGGAGAACACTGAAGCTTTCTTT
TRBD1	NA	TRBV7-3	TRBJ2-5	CASSLDRGETQYF	TGTGCCAGCAGCCTGGACAGGGGAGAGACCCAGTACTTC
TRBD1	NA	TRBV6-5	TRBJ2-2	CASAAGTDLTGELFF	TGTGCCAGCGCCGCTGGGACAGACCTCACCGGGGAGCTGTTTTTT
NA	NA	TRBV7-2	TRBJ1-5	CASSLVGDTNQPQHF	TGTGCCAGCAGCTTAGTCGGGGATACGAATCAGCCCCAGCATTTT
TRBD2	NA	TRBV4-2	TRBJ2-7	CASSTWGGNEQYF	TGTGCCAGCAGCACCTGGGGGGGGAACGAGCAGTACTTC
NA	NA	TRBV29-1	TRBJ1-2	CSVEDYPSDYGYTF	TGCAGCGTTGAAGACTACCCCTCGGACTATGGCTACACCTTC
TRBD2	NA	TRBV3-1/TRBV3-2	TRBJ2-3	CASSRGEGLTDTQYF	TGTGCCAGCAGCCGCGGGGAGGGCCTCACAGATACGCAGTATTTT
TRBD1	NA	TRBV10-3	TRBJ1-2	CAIDPGQGNYGYTF	TGTGCCATAGACCCGGGACAGGGTAACTATGGCTACACCTTC
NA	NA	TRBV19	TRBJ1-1	CATTQGSMNTEAFF	TGTGCCACTACGCAGGGGTCCATGAACACTGAAGCTTTCTTT
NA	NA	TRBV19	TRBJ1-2	CASSIIGSYGYTF	TGTGCCAGTAGTATAATTGGGAGCTATGGCTACACCTTC
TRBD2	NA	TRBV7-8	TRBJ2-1	CASSLLVVTSGSNEQFF	TGTGCCAGCAGCTTATTAGTGGTAACTAGCGGGAGTAATGAGCAGTTCTTC
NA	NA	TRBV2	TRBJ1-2	CASSTAPGGYTF	TGTGCCAGCAGTACAGCCCCGGGGGGCTACACCTTC
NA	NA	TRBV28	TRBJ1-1	CASSLLTGGYTEAFF	TGTGCCAGCAGCCTCCTTACGGGGGGGTACACTGAAGCTTTCTTT
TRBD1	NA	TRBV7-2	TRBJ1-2	CASSFAGTGGNGYTF	TGTGCCAGCAGCTTCGCTGGGACAGGGGGCAATGGCTACACCTTC
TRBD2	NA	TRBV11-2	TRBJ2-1	CASSSLAGANNEQFF	TGTGCCAGCAGCTCGTTAGCGGGAGCCAACAATGAGCAGTTCTTC
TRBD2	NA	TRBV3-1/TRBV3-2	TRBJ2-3	CASSQDLAENTQYF	TGTGCCAGCAGCCAAGATCTAGCGGAGAATACGCAGTATTTT
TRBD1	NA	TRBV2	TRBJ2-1	CASSIQGGSSYNEQFF	TGTGCCAGCAGTATACAGGGGGGATCCTCCTACAATGAGCAGTTCTTC
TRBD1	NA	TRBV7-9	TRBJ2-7	CASSTPGQGSYEQYF	TGTGCCAGCAGCACCCCGGGACAGGGCTCCTACGAGCAGTACTTC
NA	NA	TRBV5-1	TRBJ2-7	CASSLSGYEQYF	TGCGCCAGCAGCTTGTCCGGGTACGAGCAGTACTTC